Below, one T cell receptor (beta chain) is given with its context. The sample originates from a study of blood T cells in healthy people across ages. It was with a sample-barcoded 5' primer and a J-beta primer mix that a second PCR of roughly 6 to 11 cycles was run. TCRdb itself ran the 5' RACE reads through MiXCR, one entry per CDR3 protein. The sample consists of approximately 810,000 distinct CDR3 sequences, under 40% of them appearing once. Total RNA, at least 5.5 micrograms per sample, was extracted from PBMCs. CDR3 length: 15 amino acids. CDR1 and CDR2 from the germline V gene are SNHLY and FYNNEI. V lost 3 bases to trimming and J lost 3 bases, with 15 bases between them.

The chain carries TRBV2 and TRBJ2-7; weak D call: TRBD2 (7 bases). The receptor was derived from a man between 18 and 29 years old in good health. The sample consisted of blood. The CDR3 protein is CASSEPRGLYYEQYF. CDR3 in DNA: TGTGCCAGCAGTGAGCCGCGGGGGCTATACTACGAGCAGTACTTC.